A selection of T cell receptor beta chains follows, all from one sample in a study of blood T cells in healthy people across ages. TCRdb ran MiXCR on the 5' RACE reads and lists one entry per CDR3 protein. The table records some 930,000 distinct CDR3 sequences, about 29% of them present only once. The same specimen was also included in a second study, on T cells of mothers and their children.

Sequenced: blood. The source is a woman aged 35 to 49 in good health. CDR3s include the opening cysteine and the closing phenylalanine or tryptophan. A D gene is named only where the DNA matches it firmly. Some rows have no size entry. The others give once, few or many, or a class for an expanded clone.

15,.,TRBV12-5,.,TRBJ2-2,TGTGCTAGTGGCCTCGGGGCCGAGGACACCGGGGAGCTGTTTTTT,CASGLGAEDTGELFF
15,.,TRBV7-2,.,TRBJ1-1,TGTGCCAGCAGCTTAGAAGGGGGTTGGGACACTGAAGCTTTCTTT,CASSLEGGWDTEAFF
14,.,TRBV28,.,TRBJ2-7,TGTGCCAGCAGTTTTGGGCAGGAGCCCTACGAGCAGTACTTC,CASSFGQEPYEQYF
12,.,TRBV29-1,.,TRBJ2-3,TGCAGCGTCCCGTTCGACACAGATACGCAGTATTTT,CSVPFDTDTQYF
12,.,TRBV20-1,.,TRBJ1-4,TGCAGCCTCAGGGCAGCCCTAGAAAAACTGTTTTTT,CSLRAALEKLFF
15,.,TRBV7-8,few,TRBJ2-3,TGTGCCAGCAGCTCCTTGAGCGGTTACACAGATACGCAGTATTTT,CASSSLSGYTDTQYF
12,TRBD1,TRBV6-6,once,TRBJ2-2,TGTGCCACCGGGGACAGGGCCGGGGAGCTGTTTTTT,CATGDRAGELFF
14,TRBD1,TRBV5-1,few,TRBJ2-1,TGCGCCAGCAGCCTTGACAGGGGGTCGGGTGAGCAGTTCTTC,CASSLDRGSGEQFF
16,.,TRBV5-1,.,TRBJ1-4,TGCGTCAGCAGCTGGGCCCCTCCTGGGACTAATGAAAAACTGTTTTTT,CVSSWAPPGTNEKLFF
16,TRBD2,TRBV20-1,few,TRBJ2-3,TGCAGTGCTAGCGGGAGGGGACTAGCGGGGGCAGATACGCAGTATTTT,CSASGRGLAGADTQYF
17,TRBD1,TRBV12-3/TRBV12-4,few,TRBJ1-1,TGTGCCAGCAGCCCCATTAAGTCCGGGACAGGAAACACTGAAGCTTTCTTT,CASSPIKSGTGNTEAFF
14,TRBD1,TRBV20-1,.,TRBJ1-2,TGCAGTGCTAGATCGACAGGGTCTAACTATGGCTACACCTTC,CSARSTGSNYGYTF
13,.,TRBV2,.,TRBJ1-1,TGTGCCAGCAGGAACGACCGGGACACTGAAGCTTTCTTT,CASRNDRDTEAFF
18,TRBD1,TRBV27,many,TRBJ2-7,TGTGCCAGCAGAGCCGGACAGGGAAGTTTTTCCCTCGCCTACGAGCAGTACTTC,CASRAGQGSFSLAYEQYF
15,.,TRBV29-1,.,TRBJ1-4,TGCAGCGCGCTAACAGAATATGCAACTAATGAAAAACTGTTTTTT,CSALTEYATNEKLFF
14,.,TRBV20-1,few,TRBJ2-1,TGCAGTGCTAGTTTACGGCAGACGTACAATGAGCAGTTCTTC,CSASLRQTYNEQFF
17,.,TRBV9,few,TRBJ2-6,TGTGCCAGCAGCAAGCGGGCAGCCTACTCTGGGGCCAACGTCCTGACTTTC,CASSKRAAYSGANVLTF
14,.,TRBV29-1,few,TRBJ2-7,TGCAGCGTAGCCACTAGGGGTAGGTCCTACGAGCAGTACTTC,CSVATRGRSYEQYF
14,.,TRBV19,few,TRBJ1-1,TGTGCCAGTACCACAGGTTACATGAACACTGAAGCTTTCTTT,CASTTGYMNTEAFF
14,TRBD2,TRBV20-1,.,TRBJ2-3,TGCAGTGCGCCACTAGCGGGGAGCACAGATACGCAGTATTTT,CSAPLAGSTDTQYF
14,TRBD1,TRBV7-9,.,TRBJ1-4,TGTGCCAGCAGCAACACAGGGGTTCCGAAGATACGGTTTTTT,CASSNTGVPKIRFF
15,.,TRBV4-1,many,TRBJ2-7,TGCGCCAGCAGCCCAACAGCTTTAAGCTCCTACGAGCAGTACTTC,CASSPTALSSYEQYF
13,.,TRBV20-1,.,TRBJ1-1,TGCAGTGCCCTTCGCGGGGACCGCACTGAAGCTTTCTTT,CSALRGDRTEAFF
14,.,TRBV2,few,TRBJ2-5,TGTGCCAGCAGCAACCTAGGGAACTGGGAGACCCAGTACTTC,CASSNLGNWETQYF
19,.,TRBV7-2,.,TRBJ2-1,TGTGCCAGCAGCTTATCTTTTCCGGTAGTTGCGGGCAGGTACAATGAGCAGTTCTTC,CASSLSFPVVAGRYNEQFF
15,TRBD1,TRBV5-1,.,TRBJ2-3,TGCGCCAGCAGTTCGGGACAGGCTAGCCCAGATACGCAGTATTTT,CASSSGQASPDTQYF
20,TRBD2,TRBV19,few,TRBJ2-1,TGTGCCAGTAGTATAGGCCTGGGACTAGCGGGGAGTGGCTCCTACAATGAGCAGTTCTTC,CASSIGLGLAGSGSYNEQFF
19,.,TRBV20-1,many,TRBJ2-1,TGCAGTGCTAGCGGTCGGGGCGGGGGCCCTGAGAGCTCCTACAATGAGCAGTTCTTC,CSASGRGGGPESSYNEQFF
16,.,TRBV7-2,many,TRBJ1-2,TGTGCCAGCAGCTTAGAGACGCGGGGAGGGAACTATGGCTACACCTTC,CASSLETRGGNYGYTF
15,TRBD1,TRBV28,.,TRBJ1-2,TGTGCCAGCACCTTACAGGGGTCTCCAAACTATGGCTACACCTTC,CASTLQGSPNYGYTF
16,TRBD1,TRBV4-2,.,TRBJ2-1,TGTGCCAGCAGTCGTGACAGGGCCAGCTCCTACAATGAGCAGTTCTTC,CASSRDRASSYNEQFF
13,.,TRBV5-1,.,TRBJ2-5,TGCGCCAGCGCCCCGGGGGGCGGCGAGACCCAGTACTTC,CASAPGGGETQYF
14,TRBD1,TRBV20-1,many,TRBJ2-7,TGCAGTGCTAGTAAGACAGGGGGGTTCTACGAGCAGTACTTC,CSASKTGGFYEQYF
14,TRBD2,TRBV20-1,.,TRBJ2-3,TGCAGTGCTTCTAGCGGGGGGGCGGTGAATACGCAGTATTTT,CSASSGGAVNTQYF
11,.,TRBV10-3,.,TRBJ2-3,TGTGCCATCAAAACCGGCGATACGCAGTATTTT,CAIKTGDTQYF
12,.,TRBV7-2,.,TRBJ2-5,TGTGCCAGCAGTTCGGCCTACGGGGCCCAGTACTTC,CASSSAYGAQYF
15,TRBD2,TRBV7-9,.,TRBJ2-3,TGTGCCAGCAGCTTGACTAGCGGATTGGCAGATACGCAGTATTTT,CASSLTSGLADTQYF
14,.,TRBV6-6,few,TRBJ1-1,TGTGCCAGCAGTACCTACTCAGGGAACACTGAAGCTTTCTTT,CASSTYSGNTEAFF
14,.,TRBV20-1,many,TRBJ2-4,TGCAGTGCTAGAGGGGGCGCGGCCAAAAACATTCAGTACTTC,CSARGGAAKNIQYF
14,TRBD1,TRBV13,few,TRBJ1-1,TGTGCCAGCAGCTTAGAGGGACAGGGGGTTGAAGCTTTCTTT,CASSLEGQGVEAFF
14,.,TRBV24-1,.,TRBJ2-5,TGTGCCACCAGTGATCCGAGGCTCTTAGAGACCCAGTACTTC,CATSDPRLLETQYF
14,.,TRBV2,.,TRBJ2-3,TGTACCAGCAGCCGCAGTTGGGGCACAGATACGCAGTATTTT,CTSSRSWGTDTQYF
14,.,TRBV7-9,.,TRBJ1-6,TGTGCCAGCAGCTTAGATATGACAAATTCACCCCTCCACTTT,CASSLDMTNSPLHF
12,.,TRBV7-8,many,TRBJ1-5,TGTGCCAGCAGCTTAGATGGGGAGACCCAGCATTTT,CASSLDGETQHF
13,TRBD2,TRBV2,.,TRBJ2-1,TGTGCCAGCAGTCCTTCTCCGCAGCGGGGGCAGTTCTTC,CASSPSPQRGQFF
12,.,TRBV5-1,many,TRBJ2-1,TGCGCCAGCAGCTTGGATCGAGATGAGCAGTTCTTC,CASSLDRDEQFF
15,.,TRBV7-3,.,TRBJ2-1,TGTGCCAGCAGCTTAACGTCTTCGGTATACAATGAGCAGTTCTTC,CASSLTSSVYNEQFF
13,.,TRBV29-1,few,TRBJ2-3,TGCAGCGTTCTAGGCGATAAGAGAGATACGCAGTATTTT,CSVLGDKRDTQYF
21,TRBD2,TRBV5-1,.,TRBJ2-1,TGCGCCAGCAGCTTGGAAGCCCCCAGACTAGCGGGGGGCCGACCCTACAATGAGCAGTTCTTC,CASSLEAPRLAGGRPYNEQFF
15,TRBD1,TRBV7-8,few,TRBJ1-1,TGTGCCAGCAGCCTAAGGGACAGGGCGAACACTGAAGCTTTCTTT,CASSLRDRANTEAFF
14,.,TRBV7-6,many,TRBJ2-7,TGTGCCAGCAGCTTAGAGGGCAGGGGCTACGAGCAGTACTTC,CASSLEGRGYEQYF
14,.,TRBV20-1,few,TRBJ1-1,TGCAGTGCTAGAGGGGGACTCCTGCTCACTGAAGCTTTCTTT,CSARGGLLLTEAFF
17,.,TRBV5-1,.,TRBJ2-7,TGCGCCAGCAGCCCCTTACTACGAGGGCTCTCCTACAATGAGCAGTACTTC,CASSPLLRGLSYNEQYF
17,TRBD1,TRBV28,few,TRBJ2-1,TGTGCCAGCAGCTCTGCCGTCGGGGGACAGGGGGGGAATGAGCAGTTCTTC,CASSSAVGGQGGNEQFF
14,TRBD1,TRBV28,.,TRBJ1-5,TGTGCCAGCAGTCCAGGACAGGCAAATCAGCCCCGGCATTTT,CASSPGQANQPRHF
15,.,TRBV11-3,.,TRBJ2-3,TGTGCCAGCAGCTTAGGGGTTACCCTGGCAGATACGCAGTATTTT,CASSLGVTLADTQYF
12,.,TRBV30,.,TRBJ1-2,TGTGCCTGGAGTGGCGGGCCCTATGGCTACACCTTC,CAWSGGPYGYTF